What follows are 16 T cell receptor beta chains derived from one specimen sequenced in a study of human versus mouse CDR3 diversity and MHC coevolution. TCRdb keeps only in-frame clones here, not all; method: immunoSEQ multiplex PCR. The sample lists tens of thousands of clones, around 94% seen once, with approximately 20% in the top ten. The sequencing input was naive CD4+ T cells from blood. Stated subset: CD45RO-negative CD62L-positive naive CD4 T cells. All receptors derive from a person in their sixties or seventies in good health.

This clone was detected only once. J is TRBJ2-3 and V is TRBV29-1, with 8 bases that match TRBD2. V gave up 0 bases and J gave up 3 bases; unmatched junction bases: 23. Looked up from germline, CDR1 is SQVTM and CDR2 is ANQGSEA. CDR3 size: 21 residues. The DNA of the CDR3 is TGCAGCGTTGAAGACGAGATGGGGTCTCTGAGCGGGAGAATTGGGACAGATACGCAGTATTTT. This sequence encodes CSVEDEMGSLSGRIGTDTQYF.

This clone was detected only once. V and J are TRBV11-3 and TRBJ1-3; TRBD1 is a possible D gene (5 bases). The CDR3 contains 14 residues. The germline V and J ends were trimmed by 6 bases and 0 bases, with 9 bases remaining between them. CDR1 and CDR2 from the germline V gene are SGHNT and YENEEA. The chain's CDR3 is CASRLGGSGNTIYF. In nucleotides, the CDR3 is TGTGCCAGCAGACTCGGGGGCTCTGGAAACACCATATATTTT.

The chain uses TRBV9 and TRBJ2-5; 9 positions agree with TRBD1. Germline trimming cut 2 bases from V and 4 bases from J; bases unmatched to any gene: 9. The CDR3 runs to 16 residues. The germline V gene has CDR1 SGDLS and CDR2 YYNGEE. CDR3 region: CASSVGWGQGRETQYF. In nucleotides, the CDR3 is TGTGCCAGCAGCGTCGGTTGGGGACAGGGAAGAGAGACCCAGTACTTC.

V gene TRBV18 combines with J gene TRBJ2-1, with D possibly matching TRBD1 (5 bases). The V gene lost 6 bases and the J gene lost 7 bases, with 22 bases spanning the gap. The CDR3 covers 16 residues. Germline V CDR1 and CDR2: KGHSH, LQKENI. This CDR3 is CASSPDAPAGANEQFF. The CDR3 nucleotides read TGTGCCAGCTCCCCCGACGCCCCGGCTGGGGCGAATGAGCAGTTCTTC.

V and J are TRBV14 and TRBJ1-1, with unresolved D. V lost 7 bases and J 2 bases, leaving 11 bases between the germline ends. The CDR3 loop spans 13 amino acids. CDR1 SGHDN and CDR2 FVKESK come from the germline V gene. The DNA for the CDR3 is TGTGCCAGCACTGCGGGGAGTAACACTGAAGCTTTCTTT. Its protein is CASTAGSNTEAFF.

The table lists this clone with a count of one. This chain joins TRBV9 and TRBJ2-1; 7 bases map to TRBD2. The CDR3 sequence is 17 residues long. Germline CDR1 and CDR2: SGDLS and YYNGEE. The junction had 12 bases not matched to a gene; V was cut back by 0 bases and J by 6 bases. In DNA form, the CDR3 reads TGTGCCAGCAGCGTAGCTACCCCGGGGGGAGCGAGCAATGAGCAGTTCTTC. It codes for CASSVATPGGASNEQFF. The full variable domain, with the rest looked up from reference TRBV9 and TRBJ2-1, is DSGVTQTPKHLITATGQRVTLRCSPRSGDLSVYWYQQSLDQGLQFLIQYYNGEERAKGNILERFSAQQFPDLHSELNLSSLELGDSALYFCASSVATPGGASNEQFFGPGTRLTVL.

The chain recombines TRBV5-1 with TRBJ1-3; D is perhaps TRBD1 (6 bases). The germline V and J ends were trimmed by 2 bases and 0 bases, with 15 bases remaining between them. Germline loops: CDR1 SGHRS, CDR2 YFSETQ. This CDR3 spans 17 amino acids. In nucleotides, the CDR3 is TGCGCCAGCAGCTTAGAAGGGGGACCGAGCTCTGGAAACACCATATATTTT. Amino acid sequence: CASSLEGGPSSGNTIYF.

J is TRBJ2-7 and V is TRBV2; D remains ambiguous. Germline CDR1 SNHLY, CDR2 FYNNEI. The CDR3 runs to 13 residues. The germline V and J ends were trimmed by 8 bases and 0 bases, with 11 bases remaining between them. The CDR3 is CASAIGYSYEQYF. The CDR3 region has the DNA TGTGCCAGCGCCATCGGGTACTCCTACGAGCAGTACTTC.

The genes are TRBV6-1 and TRBJ1-1; 11 bases line up with TRBD1. This CDR3 is built from 14 residues. Per the germline V gene, CDR1 is MNHNS and CDR2 is SASEGT. V trimming: 6 bases; J trimming: 6 bases; junction bases outside the gene matches: 6. CDR3 protein: CASSRDRGVAEAFF. CDR3 DNA sequence: TGTGCCAGCAGCCGGGACAGGGGGGTGGCTGAAGCTTTCTTT.

The gene calls are TRBV27 and TRBJ1-2; 9 nucleotides agree with TRBD1. The CDR3 is 18 amino acids. Germline V gene data show CDR1 as MNHEY and CDR2 as SMNVEV (reference sequence). With V trimmed by 5 bases and J by 7 bases, 20 bases remained unmatched. CDR3 region: CASSPNLRQGEERFGYTF. As DNA, the CDR3 is TGTGCCAGCAGTCCGAACCTTCGACAGGGGGAAGAAAGATTTGGCTACACCTTC.

The V call is TRBV27, the J call TRBJ1-2, with 8 bases that match TRBD1. The germline CDR1 and CDR2 sequences are MNHEY and SMNVEV (reference sequence). The length of the CDR3 is 13 residues. V shed 6 bases, J shed 4 bases, and the junction held 4 bases outside the gene matches. In nucleotides, the CDR3 is TGTGCCAGCAGCTCAACAGGGGGCTATGGCTACACCTTC. Amino acid sequence: CASSSTGGYGYTF.

Worth noting for this clone: The same CDR3 also results from other DNA sequences found in this sample. The genes are TRBV29-1 and TRBJ2-5, with D maybe TRBD1 (5 bases). Between the trimmed V and J ends, which lost 4 bases and 4 bases, there was a span of 16 bases. The CDR3 covers 14 residues. Germline loops: CDR1 SQVTM, CDR2 ANQGSEA. The CDR3 DNA reads as TGCAGCGTTGCTAAGGCAGGGAATCGAGAGACCCAGTACTTC. It is translated as CSVAKAGNRETQYF. Supplemented by reference TRBV29-1 and TRBJ2-5, the full variable domain reads SAVISQKPSRDICQRGTSLTIQCQVDSQVTMMFWYRQQPGQSLTLIATANQGSEATYESGFVIDKFPISRPNLTFSTLTVSNMSPEDSSIYLCSVAKAGNRETQYFGPGTRLLVL.

As regards this clone: Compared with germline, one end of the junction differs, possibly owing to a read error. The chain couples TRBV5-1 to TRBJ1-1, with D possibly being TRBD1 (6 bases). The CDR3 is 16 amino acids. The germline V gene encodes CDR1 SGHRS and CDR2 YFSETQ. The CDR3 here is CASSLGPGQTNTEAFF. The CDR3 nucleotides are TGCGCCAGCAGTTTGGGACCGGGACAAACGAACACTGAAGCTTTCTTT.

CDR3 amino acids: CASSFSGIRTDTQYF. CDR3 bases: TGCGCCAGCAGCTTCTCGGGGATTCGGACAGATACGCAGTATTTT. The rearrangement links TRBV5-1 to TRBJ2-3; possibly TRBD2 for D (5 bases). The ends were cut back, 2 bases at V and 3 bases at J, with 13 bases in the middle. CDR3 length: 15 amino acids. CDR1 and CDR2 from the germline V gene are SGHRS and YFSETQ.

A remark on this clone: Other DNA sequences of this sample code for an identical CDR3. The rearrangement joins TRBV10-3 to TRBJ1-2; TRBD1 matches 12 bases. The V gene's germline CDR1 is ENHRY and CDR2 SYGVKD. Trimming removed 4 bases from V and 1 base from J; junction bases left unmatched: 4. The CDR3 sequence is 16 residues long. The CDR3 here is CAISVGQGANNYGYTF. The CDR3 bases are TGTGCCATCAGTGTGGGACAGGGGGCGAATAACTATGGCTACACCTTC.

The chain uses TRBV29-1 and TRBJ2-1; 9 bases line up with TRBD2. V trimming: 5 bases; J trimming: 0 bases; junction bases outside the gene matches: 11. The CDR3 has 17 residues. Per the germline V gene, CDR1 is SQVTM and CDR2 is ANQGSEA. CDR3 amino acids: CSVSRRGGRGSYNEQFF. The DNA for the CDR3 is TGCAGCGTTAGCAGGCGGGGCGGGAGGGGCTCCTACAATGAGCAGTTCTTC.